Reported below is one T cell receptor (beta chain). Its antigen is unknown. Germline CDR1 reads SEHNR; CDR2 reads FQNEAQ (reference sequence). This CDR3 is built from 14 residues. With 7 bases clipped from V and 6 bases from J, the junction kept 6 bases outside the gene matches. TCRdb re-derived calls from the 5' RACE reads in MiXCR, one entry per CDR3 protein. This table has 560,000 or so distinct CDR3 sequences, roughly 17% appearing once. These data come from a study of T-cell memory formation after mild COVID-19. Study-level information: TCR clusters were mostly confined to one donor each. Study findings and constraints: In pre-infection memory, a portion of responding clones appeared, which suggested that cross-reactive memory joined. Confirmation was lacking for SARS-CoV-2 specificity of second-wave clones that peaked on day 37.

The V gene is TRBV7-9, the J gene TRBJ1-6; 7 nucleotides agree with TRBD1. The sample taken for sequencing was PBMCs or a T cell subset sorted from them (not recorded which). The receptor was derived from an adult woman who had mild COVID-19 (a few samples of this study predate the infection). Cell type and time point are not known. Here the CDR3 DNA reads TGTGCCAGCAACCTAGGGGGCGCTAATTCACCCCTCCACTTT. It encodes CASNLGGANSPLHF.